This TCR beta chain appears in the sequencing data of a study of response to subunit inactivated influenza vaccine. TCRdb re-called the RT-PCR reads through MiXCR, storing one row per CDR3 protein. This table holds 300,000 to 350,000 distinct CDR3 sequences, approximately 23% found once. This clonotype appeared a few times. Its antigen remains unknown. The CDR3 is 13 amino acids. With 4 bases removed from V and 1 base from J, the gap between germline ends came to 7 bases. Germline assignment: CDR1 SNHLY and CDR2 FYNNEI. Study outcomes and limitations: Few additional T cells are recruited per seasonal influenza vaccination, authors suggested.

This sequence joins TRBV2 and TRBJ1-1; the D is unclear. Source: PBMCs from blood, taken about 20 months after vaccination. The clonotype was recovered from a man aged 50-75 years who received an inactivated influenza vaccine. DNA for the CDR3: TGTGCCAGCAGTGTTCACTCGAACACTGAAGCTTTCTTT. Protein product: CASSVHSNTEAFF.